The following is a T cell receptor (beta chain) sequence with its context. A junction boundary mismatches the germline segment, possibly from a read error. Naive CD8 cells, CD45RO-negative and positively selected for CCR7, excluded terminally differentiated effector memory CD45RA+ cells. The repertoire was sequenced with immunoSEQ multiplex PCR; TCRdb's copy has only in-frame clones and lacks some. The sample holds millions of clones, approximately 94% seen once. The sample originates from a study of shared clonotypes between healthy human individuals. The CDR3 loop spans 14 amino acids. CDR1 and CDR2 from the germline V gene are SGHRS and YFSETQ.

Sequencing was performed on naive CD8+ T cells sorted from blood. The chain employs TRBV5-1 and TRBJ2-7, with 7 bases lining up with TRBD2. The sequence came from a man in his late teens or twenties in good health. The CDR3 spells CASSAGTNSYEQHF. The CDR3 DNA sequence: TGCGCCAGCAGTGCCGGGACTAACTCCTACGAGCAGCACTTC.